Reported below is one TCR beta chain. The sample belongs to a study of CD8 T cells in Susac syndrome. V was clipped by 3 bases and J by 5 bases; unmatched bases: 7. The V gene's germline CDR1 is LNHNV and CDR2 YYDKDF (reference sequence). This CDR3 has 15 residues. Reverse transcription used roughly 0.5 to 1 ug RNA and random hexamers. Each CDR3 protein is one row after TCRdb ran MiXCR on the immunoSEQ multiplex PCR reads. The sample yields about 180,000 distinct CDR3 sequences, under 95% seen once. The T cells that were sequenced for TCR beta were CD8+ and CD4+ cells from blood. The rearrangement joins TRBV15 to TRBJ2-3; TRBD1 matches at 8 bases. This clonotype originated in a human donor with Susac syndrome. Sequenced input: CD4+ T cells from PBMCs. For the CDR3, the DNA is TGTGCCACCAGCAGGGGGACAGGCGAAAAAGATACGCAGTATTTT. Its translation is CATSRGTGEKDTQYF.